This T cell receptor beta chain was observed in a study of shared clonotypes between healthy human individuals. Study-wide context: The cohort had a couple of women and a few men, ages 18 to 49.

The germline gives CDR1 KGHSY, CDR2 FQNENV. Unmatched junction bases numbered 6, after V lost 4 bases and J lost 7 bases. This CDR3 is built from 14 residues. Only in-frame clones appear in the TCRdb table, and some are missing; sequencing was by immunoSEQ multiplex PCR. Here the sample spans approximately 470,000 clones, around 73% being singletons. This TCR came from a woman in her forties in good health. Some clones in this sample may be carry-over from other donors' samples. The chain links TRBV16 to TRBJ1-5; 8 bases align to TRBD1. The sequenced sample consisted of PBMCs. CDR3 DNA sequence: TGTGCCAGCAGCCCGGACAGGGCTTACCAGCCCCAGCATTTT. It specifies CASSPDRAYQPQHF.